The 15 T cell receptor beta chains below all came from one sample that was sequenced in a study of T cells in Graves' hyperthyroidism and ophthalmopathy. There were TCR beta CDR3 regions amplified from RNA transcripts. The TCR CDR3 was amplified in a first-round RT-PCR using the HTBI primer set. From the multiplex PCR reads, TCRdb called clonotypes with MiXCR, one entry per CDR3 protein. The table has around 540,000 distinct CDR3 sequences, around 42% seen once. The sequenced sample consisted of peripheral blood or thyroid tissue (not recorded which). The origin of the receptors is a young woman with Graves' hyperthyroidism.

The chain has TRBV7-2 and TRBJ1-3, with a tentative D call TRBD1 (5 bases). V was cut by 5 bases and J by 2 bases, with 13 bases left in between. The CDR3 runs to 15 residues. Germline lookup yields CDR1 SGHTA and CDR2 FQGNSA. The CDR3 nucleotides are TGTGCCAGCAGCATAGTCGGGGACCCTGGAAACACCATATATTTT. It specifies CASSIVGDPGNTIYF. Variable domain in full (rest from reference TRBV7-2 and TRBJ1-3): GAGVSQSPSNKVTEKGKDVELRCDPISGHTALYWYRQSLGQGLEFLIYFQGNSAPDKSGLPSDRFSAERTGGSVSTLTIQRTQQEDSAVYLCASSIVGDPGNTIYFGEGSWLTVV.

Comments on this clonotype: It may be a read error: a sequence one base away is much more abundant. The V call is TRBV15, the J call TRBJ2-7, with TRBD1 matching over 8 bases. The germline V gene has CDR1 LNHNV and CDR2 YYDKDF (reference sequence). The CDR3 has 14 amino acids. With V trimmed by 5 bases and J by 5 bases, 8 bases remained unmatched. CDR3 sequence reads: CATSQSDRGNEQYF. CDR3 DNA: TGTGCCACCAGCCAGAGCGACAGGGGAAACGAGCAGTACTTC.

CDR3 loop: CSVEDQGNSPLHF. CDR3 DNA sequence: TGCAGCGTTGAAGATCAAGGGAATTCACCCCTCCACTTT. The chain is built from TRBV29-1 and TRBJ1-6; D remains ambiguous. V was cut by 0 bases and J by 7 bases, with 7 bases left in between. Germline CDR1 SQVTM, CDR2 ANQGSEA. CDR3 size: 13 residues.

This clonotype was detected a few times. The gene calls are TRBV20-1 and TRBJ1-5; a possible D gene is TRBD1 (6 bases). The V end was cut by 5 bases, the J end by 4 bases, with 12 bases between. Germline V gives CDR1 DFQATT, CDR2 SNEGSKA (reference sequence). This CDR3 has 13 amino acids. This chain's CDR3 is CSAAQGMNQPQHF. The CDR3, as DNA: TGCAGTGCTGCCCAGGGGATGAATCAGCCCCAGCATTTT.

This clonotype was found a few times. The chain uses TRBV2 and TRBJ1-1; TRBD1 might be the D (5 bases). With 6 bases removed from V and 3 bases from J, the gap between germline ends came to 14 bases. Germline V gives CDR1 SNHLY, CDR2 FYNNEI. CDR3 length: 14 residues. The CDR3 nucleotides read TGTGCCAGCAGAGAGGGGAGGTGGGACACTGAAGCTTTCTTT. It specifies CASREGRWDTEAFF.

The chain uses TRBV15 and TRBJ2-6, with 7 bases lining up with TRBD1. J gave up 2 bases and V 5 bases, and 9 bases lay outside the gene matches. This CDR3 region has 17 residues. CDR1 is LNHNV, CDR2 YYDKDF, per germline (reference sequence). Here the CDR3 DNA reads TGTGCCACCAGCGCGACAGGGCTACGCACTGGGGCCAACGTCCTGACTTTC. As protein: CATSATGLRTGANVLTF.

A single count supports this clonotype. The chain employs TRBV2 and TRBJ2-2; 10 nucleotides line up with TRBD2. Germline CDR1 and CDR2: SNHLY and FYNNEI. The CDR3 has 17 residues. After removal of 5 bases from V and 2 bases from J, the junction contained 8 bases not matched to a gene. The CDR3 region is CASSYGGLAENTGELFF. The CDR3 nucleotides are TGTGCCAGCAGTTACGGAGGACTAGCGGAAAACACCGGGGAGCTGTTTTTT.

About this clonotype: No conserved phenylalanine or tryptophan ends this CDR3, so it is likely a read error. The chain uses TRBV7-3 and TRBJ1-1, with D perhaps matching TRBD1 (5 bases). V was clipped by 0 bases and J by 4 bases, with 9 bases between them. Germline V gene sequence: CDR1 SGHTA, CDR2 FQGTGA. This CDR3 comprises 14 residues. This CDR3 reads CASSLTYGGTEAFL. The DNA for the CDR3 is TGTGCCAGCAGCTTAACGTACGGGGGCACTGAAGCTTTCCTT.

This clonotype was seen many times. The chain joins TRBV29-1 to TRBJ1-4, with D perhaps TRBD1 (5 bases). CDR3 length: 18 amino acids. Germline lookup yields CDR1 SQVTM and CDR2 ANQGSEA. V lost 5 bases and J 0 bases, leaving 22 bases between the germline ends. The CDR3 loop is CSVTIRAGSIATNEKLFF. CDR3 sequence (DNA): TGCAGCGTTACTATCCGGGCAGGGTCCATTGCAACTAATGAAAAACTGTTTTTT.

On this clonotype: Its ends do not fully match the called genes, so a read error is possible. The rearrangement links TRBV20-1 to TRBJ1-4, with D unresolved. Germline V gene lookup returns CDR1 DFQATT and CDR2 SNEGSKA (reference sequence). CDR3 length: 13 residues. DNA of the CDR3: TGCAGTGCTAGAGGGCAGGAAAATGAAAAACTGGTTTTT. This translates into CSARGQENEKLVF.

This clonotype was seen only a few times. The CDR3 region is CASSFTGGAYEQYF. Here the CDR3 DNA reads TGTGCCAGCAGTTTCACCGGGGGAGCCTACGAGCAGTACTTC. The V call is TRBV12-3 or TRBV12-4, the J call TRBJ2-7; D might be TRBD2 (6 bases). The CDR3 sequence is 14 residues long. V was clipped by 3 bases and J by 2 bases, with 11 bases between them.

This clonotype was seen many times. The chain employs TRBV25-1 and TRBJ1-1, with D uncertain. The CDR3 is made up of 14 amino acids. Germline values: CDR1 MGHDK, CDR2 SYGVNS. Trimming stripped 5 bases from V and 8 bases from J, with 18 bases between. This CDR3 is CASSRFGVLWEAFF. CDR3 DNA: TGTGCCAGCAGTCGGTTCGGGGTATTATGGGAAGCTTTCTTT. Looking up the rest from reference TRBV25-1 and TRBJ1-1 gives the full variable domain: EADIYQTPRYLVIGTGKKITLECSQTMGHDKMYWYQQDPGMELHLIHYSYGVNSTEKGDLSSESTVSRIRTEHFPLTLESARPSHTSQYLCASSRFGVLWEAFFGQGTRLTVV.

Concerning this clonotype itself: Germline is not matched at one junction end, which may reflect a read error. This rearrangement joins TRBV5-1 to TRBJ1-6; 7 nucleotides agree with TRBD1. CDR3 length equals 15 residues. CDR1 and CDR2 (germline): SGHRS, YFSETQ. CDR3 DNA sequence: TGTGCCAGCAGCTATGGGACAGAGGGTAATTCACCCCTCCACTTT. It yields the protein CASSYGTEGNSPLHF.

The chain is built from TRBV2 and TRBJ2-6, with TRBD1 as a possible D gene (5 bases). V was shortened by 6 bases and J by 4 bases, with 13 bases between the two germline ends. The germline gives CDR1 SNHLY, CDR2 FYNNEI. This CDR3 has 15 amino acids. Written as DNA, the CDR3 is TGTGCCAGCAGGACCAGGGTCACCGGGGCCAACGTCCTGACTTTC. Translation: CASRTRVTGANVLTF.

Worth noting for this clonotype: Relative to the germline gene, one junction end is altered; a read error may explain this. The gene calls are TRBV7-9 and TRBJ1-3, with D possibly being TRBD1 (5 bases). Germline CDR1 reads SEHNR; CDR2 reads FQNEAQ (reference sequence). This CDR3 spans 15 amino acids. CDR3 loop: CAGSLQGDPGNTIYF. The CDR3 DNA follows: TGTGCCGGCAGCTTACAAGGGGATCCTGGAAACACCATATATTTT.